This T cell receptor (beta chain) originates from a study of cytomegalovirus exposure and HLA in healthy donors. Germline V CDR1 and CDR2: MNHEY, SVGAGI. The length of the CDR3 is 14 residues. V was clipped by 5 bases and J by 7 bases, with 12 bases between them. PCR was performed using 60 Vbeta and 13 Jbeta primers. Clones were sequenced by immunoSEQ multiplex PCR, and TCRdb holds only the in-frame ones, with some missing. The data show some 120,000 clones, with roughly three quarters seen just once and about 3.4% held by the top ten. Sequencing was performed on PBMCs. The sequence derives from a young man in good health and CMV-seronegative. The V and J genes are TRBV6-5 and TRBJ1-6, with no clear D. The CDR3 region has the DNA TGTGCCAGCAGTCAGGTCCGGCGAAATTCACCCCTCCACTTT. It specifies CASSQVRRNSPLHF.